Shown below are 4 T cell receptor beta chains from a single sample sequenced in a study of T cell responses to AZD1222 COVID-19 vaccine. Sequencing was performed with immunoSEQ multiplex PCR; in TCRdb, only in-frame clones are kept and a portion is missing. The sample has tens of thousands of clones, 90% seen once. The sample consisted of peripheral blood, taken 28 days after the second AZD1222 dose. The receptors stem from an adult who received the AZD1222 COVID-19 vaccine.

The CDR3 spells CASSLTTNEQFF. The CDR3 coding sequence is TGCGCCAGCAGCTTAACCACAAATGAGCAGTTCTTC. The gene calls are TRBV5-1 and TRBJ2-1, with D unclear. The CDR3 spans 12 residues. Per germline, CDR1 SGHRS and CDR2 YFSETQ. V was pared by 2 bases and J by 7 bases, with 7 bases between.

The chain recombines TRBV28 with TRBJ1-1; D is ambiguous. Trimming cost V 6 bases and J 6 bases, with 11 bases left between them. This CDR3 spans 12 amino acids. CDR1 is MDHEN and CDR2 is SYDVKM in the germline V gene. The CDR3 loop is CASSLAIPEAFF. The DNA of the CDR3 is TGTGCCAGCAGCCTGGCCATCCCTGAAGCTTTCTTT.

The CDR3 nucleotides are TGTGCCAGCAGTTCACTCCTAGCGGGGGGGACCCCCTACAATGAGCAGTTCTTC. Translating it yields CASSSLLAGGTPYNEQFF. The rearrangement links TRBV6-2 or TRBV6-3 to TRBJ2-1, with 12 bases lining up with TRBD2. The V gene's germline CDR1 is MNHEY and CDR2 SVGEGT. The V gene end was trimmed by 4 bases and the J gene end by 2 bases; junction bases not matched to a gene: 9. CDR3 size: 18 residues.

The chain is built from TRBV19 and TRBJ2-1; tentative D call: TRBD2 (5 bases). The CDR3 covers 16 residues. Germline V gives CDR1 LNHDA, CDR2 SQIVND (reference sequence). The V and J ends lost 3 bases and 4 bases respectively, with 16 bases between them. The CDR3 loop reads CASSILSGSGYNEQFF. CDR3 in DNA: TGTGCCAGTAGTATTTTATCCGGTTCGGGGTACAATGAGCAGTTCTTC.